This is a list of T cell receptor beta chains from one sample in a study of blood T cell repertoires in COVID-19. TCRdb's table, derived via immunoSEQ multiplex PCR, lists solely in-frame clones and lacks some. The sample holds 90,000 or so clones, roughly 90% seen once. The source material was peripheral blood. These receptors all come from a woman between 65 and 79 years old with acute or convalescent COVID-19. Both conserved end residues are trimmed from each CDR3. Fields, in order: V gene, CDR3 protein.

>TRBV19
ASSIALGSGGLETQY
>TRBV3-1/TRBV3-2
ASSQGVDQPQH
>TRBV6-4
ASSSAPGETQY
>TRBV30
AWSAKGQDSEKLF
>TRBV6-1
ASSEGGGDRGYNEQF
>TRBV6-5
ASSYAAANTGELF
>TRBV6-1
ASSEYSRNQPQH
>TRBV3-1/TRBV3-2
ASSSLGQGGEQY
>TRBV4-1
ASSQTPLGGAYEQY
>TRBV7-2
ASSLWTVTGELF